The clone carrying this T cell receptor beta chain turned up a few times. Clones were read by immunoSEQ multiplex PCR, and TCRdb kept only the in-frame ones, dropping some. The sample carries fewer than 300,000 clones, approximately 80% recorded once. The data belong to a study of blood T cell repertoires in COVID-19. Study details: The United States, Italy and Spain provided the acute and convalescent COVID-19 samples.

Germline V gene data show CDR1 as SGHRS and CDR2 as YFSETQ. There are 15 residues in the CDR3. Trimming stripped 1 base from V and 4 bases from J, with 12 bases between. Sequencing was performed on PBMCs or T cells enriched from blood (not recorded which). This chain joins TRBV5-1 and TRBJ1-3; no firm D call. The origin of this receptor is a man in his forties who had been exposed to COVID-19. The CDR3 DNA reads TGCGCCAGCAGCTTGACCGGGGTGGCCGGAAACACCATATATTTT. Protein product: CASSLTGVAGNTIYF.